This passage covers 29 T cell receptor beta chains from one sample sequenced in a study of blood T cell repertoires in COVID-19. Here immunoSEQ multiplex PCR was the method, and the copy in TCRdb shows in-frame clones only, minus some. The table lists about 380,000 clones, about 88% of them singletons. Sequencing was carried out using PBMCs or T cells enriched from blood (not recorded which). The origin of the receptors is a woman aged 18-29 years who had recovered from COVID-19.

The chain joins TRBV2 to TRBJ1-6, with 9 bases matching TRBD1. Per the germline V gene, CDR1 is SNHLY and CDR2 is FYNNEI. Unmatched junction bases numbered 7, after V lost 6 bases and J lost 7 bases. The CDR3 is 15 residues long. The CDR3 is CASSRDRVRNSPLHF. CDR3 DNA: TGTGCCAGCAGCCGGGACAGGGTTCGGAATTCACCCCTCCACTTT.

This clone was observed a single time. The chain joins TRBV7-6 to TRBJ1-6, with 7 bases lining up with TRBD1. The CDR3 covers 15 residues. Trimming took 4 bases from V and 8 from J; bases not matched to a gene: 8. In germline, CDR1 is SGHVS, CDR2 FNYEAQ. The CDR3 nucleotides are TGTGCCAGCAGCTCCCGACAGGGTTTAGATTCACCCCTCCACTTT. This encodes CASSSRQGLDSPLHF.

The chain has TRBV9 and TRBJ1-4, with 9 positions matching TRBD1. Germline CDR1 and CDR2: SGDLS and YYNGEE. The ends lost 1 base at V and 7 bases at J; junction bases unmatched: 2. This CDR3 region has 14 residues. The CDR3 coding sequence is TGTGCCAGCAGCGTACGGGACAGGGCTGAAAAACTGTTTTTT. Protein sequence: CASSVRDRAEKLFF.

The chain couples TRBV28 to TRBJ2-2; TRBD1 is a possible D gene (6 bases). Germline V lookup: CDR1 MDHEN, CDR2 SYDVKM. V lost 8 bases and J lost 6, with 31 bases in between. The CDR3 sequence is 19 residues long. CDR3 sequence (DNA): TGTGCCAGCTCCCTGCGAACTAGTATCGAGGGGGTTTATGCCGGGGAGCTGTTTTTT. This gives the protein CASSLRTSIEGVYAGELFF.

As DNA, the CDR3 is TGTGCCAGCAGTACCGGGACAGGGTTTCACGAGCAGTACTTC. Translating it yields CASSTGTGFHEQYF. V and J are TRBV6-5 and TRBJ2-7; 9 nucleotides match TRBD1. V lost 5 bases to trimming and J lost 5 bases; unmatched junction nucleotides: 7. Germline CDR1 reads MNHEY; CDR2 reads SVGAGI. This CDR3 comprises 14 residues.

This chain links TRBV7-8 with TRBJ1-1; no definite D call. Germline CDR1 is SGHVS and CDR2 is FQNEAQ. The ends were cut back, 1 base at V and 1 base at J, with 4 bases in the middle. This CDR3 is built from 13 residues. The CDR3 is CASSLDRNTEAFF. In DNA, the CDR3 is TGTGCCAGCAGCTTAGACAGGAACACTGAAGCTTTCTTT.

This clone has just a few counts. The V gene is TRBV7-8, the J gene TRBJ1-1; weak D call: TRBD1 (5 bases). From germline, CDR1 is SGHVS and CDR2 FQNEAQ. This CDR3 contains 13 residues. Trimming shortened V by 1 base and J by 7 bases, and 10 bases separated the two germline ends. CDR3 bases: TGTGCCAGCAGCTTAGGGATTGACAGTGAAGCTTTCTTT. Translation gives CASSLGIDSEAFF.

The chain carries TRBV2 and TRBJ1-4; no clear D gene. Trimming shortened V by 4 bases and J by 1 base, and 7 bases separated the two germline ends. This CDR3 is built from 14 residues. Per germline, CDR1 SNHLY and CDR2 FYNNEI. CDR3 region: CASSVGRTNEKLFF. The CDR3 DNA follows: TGTGCCAGCAGTGTAGGGAGAACTAATGAAAAACTGTTTTTT.

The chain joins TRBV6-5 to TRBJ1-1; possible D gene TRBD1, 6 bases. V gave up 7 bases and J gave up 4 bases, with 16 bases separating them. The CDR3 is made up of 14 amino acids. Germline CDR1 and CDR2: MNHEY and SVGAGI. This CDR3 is CASMEPGTPTEAFF. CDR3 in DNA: TGTGCCAGCATGGAGCCCGGGACACCCACTGAAGCTTTCTTT.

The CDR3 here is CASSLGGTGGHNEQFF. Here the CDR3 DNA reads TGTGCCAGCAGCTTAGGGGGGACAGGGGGCCACAATGAGCAGTTCTTC. The chain employs TRBV11-1 and TRBJ2-1; 12 bases are shared with TRBD1. The ends lost 1 base at V and 5 bases at J; junction bases unmatched: 3. CDR1 SGHAT and CDR2 FQDESV come from the germline V gene (reference sequence). The CDR3 is 16 residues long.

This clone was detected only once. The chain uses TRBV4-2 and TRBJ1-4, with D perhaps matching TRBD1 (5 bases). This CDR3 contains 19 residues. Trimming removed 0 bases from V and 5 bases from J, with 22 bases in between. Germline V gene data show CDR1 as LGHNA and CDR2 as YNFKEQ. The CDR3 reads CASSQDFLGEGLKNEKLFF. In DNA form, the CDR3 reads TGTGCCAGCAGCCAAGACTTCCTAGGGGAGGGACTCAAAAATGAAAAACTGTTTTTT.

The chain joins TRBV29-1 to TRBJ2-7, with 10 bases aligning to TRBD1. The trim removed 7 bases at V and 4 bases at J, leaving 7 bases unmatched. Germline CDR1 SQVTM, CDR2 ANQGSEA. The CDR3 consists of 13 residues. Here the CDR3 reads CSALTGGDYEQYF. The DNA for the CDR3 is TGCAGCGCTTTGACAGGGGGCGATTACGAGCAGTACTTC.

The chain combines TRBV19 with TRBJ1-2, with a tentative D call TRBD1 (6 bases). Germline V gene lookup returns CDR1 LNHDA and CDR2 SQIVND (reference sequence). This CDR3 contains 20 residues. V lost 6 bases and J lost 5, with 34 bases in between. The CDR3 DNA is TGTGCCAGTAGGGGGTCGGGTTCAGGGGCCTCCTTTTGGGCCGGTTATGGCTACACCTTC. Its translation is CASRGSGSGASFWAGYGYTF.

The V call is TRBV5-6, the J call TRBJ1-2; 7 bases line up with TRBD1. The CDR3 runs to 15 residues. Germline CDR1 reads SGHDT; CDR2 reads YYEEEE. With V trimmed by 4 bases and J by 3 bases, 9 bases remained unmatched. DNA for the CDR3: TGTGCCAGCAGCGAGACAGGGCGGAGTGACTATGGCTACACCTTC. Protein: CASSETGRSDYGYTF.

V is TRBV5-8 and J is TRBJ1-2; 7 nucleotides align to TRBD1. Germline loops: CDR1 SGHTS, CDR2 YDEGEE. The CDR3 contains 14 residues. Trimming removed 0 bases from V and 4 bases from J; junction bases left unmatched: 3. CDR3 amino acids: CASSLAGQTYGYTF. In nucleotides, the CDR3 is TGTGCCAGCAGCTTGGCGGGACAGACCTATGGCTACACCTTC.

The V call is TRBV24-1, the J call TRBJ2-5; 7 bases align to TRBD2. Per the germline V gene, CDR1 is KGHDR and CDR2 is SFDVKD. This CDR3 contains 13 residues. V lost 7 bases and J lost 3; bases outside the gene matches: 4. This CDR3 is CATRGAGEETQYF. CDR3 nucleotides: TGTGCCACCAGAGGGGCGGGGGAAGAGACCCAGTACTTC.

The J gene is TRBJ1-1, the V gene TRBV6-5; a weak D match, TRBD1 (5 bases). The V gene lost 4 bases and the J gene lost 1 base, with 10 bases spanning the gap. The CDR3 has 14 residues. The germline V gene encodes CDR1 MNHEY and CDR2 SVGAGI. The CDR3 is CASSLSGKNTEAFF. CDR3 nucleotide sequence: TGTGCCAGCAGTTTATCAGGGAAGAACACTGAAGCTTTCTTT.

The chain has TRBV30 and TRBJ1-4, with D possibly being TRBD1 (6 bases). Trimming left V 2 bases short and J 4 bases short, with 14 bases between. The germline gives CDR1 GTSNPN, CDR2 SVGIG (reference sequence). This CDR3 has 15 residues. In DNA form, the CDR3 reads TGTGCCTGGAGTTGGGGGGGGGCCAATAATGAAAAACTGTTTTTT. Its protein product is CAWSWGGANNEKLFF. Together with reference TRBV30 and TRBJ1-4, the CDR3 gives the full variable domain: SQTIHQWPATLVQPVGSPLSLECTVEGTSNPNLYWYRQAAGRGLQLLFYSVGIGQISSEVPQNLSASRPQDRQFILSSKKLLLSDSGFYLCAWSWGGANNEKLFFGSGTQLSVL.

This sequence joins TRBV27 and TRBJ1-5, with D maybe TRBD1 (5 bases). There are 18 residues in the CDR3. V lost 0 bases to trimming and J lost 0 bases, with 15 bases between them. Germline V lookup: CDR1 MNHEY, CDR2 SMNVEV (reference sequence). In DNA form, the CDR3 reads TGTGCCAGCAGTTTATCGCCCCCGGGGGAATATAGCAATCAGCCCCAGCATTTT. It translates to CASSLSPPGEYSNQPQHF.

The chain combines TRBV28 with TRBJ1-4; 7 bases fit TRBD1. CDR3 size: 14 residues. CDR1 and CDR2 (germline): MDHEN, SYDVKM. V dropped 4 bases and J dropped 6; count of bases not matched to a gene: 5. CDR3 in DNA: TGTGCCAGCAGTTCCGGACAGGCCCATGAAAAACTGTTTTTT. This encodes CASSSGQAHEKLFF.

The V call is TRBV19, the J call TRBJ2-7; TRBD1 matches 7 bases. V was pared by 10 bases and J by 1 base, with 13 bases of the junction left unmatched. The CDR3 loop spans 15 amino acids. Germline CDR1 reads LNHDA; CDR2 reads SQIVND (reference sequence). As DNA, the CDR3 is TGTGCCACCTCGCCCGGTAGGGGGCGATCCTACGAGCAGTACTTC. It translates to CATSPGRGRSYEQYF.

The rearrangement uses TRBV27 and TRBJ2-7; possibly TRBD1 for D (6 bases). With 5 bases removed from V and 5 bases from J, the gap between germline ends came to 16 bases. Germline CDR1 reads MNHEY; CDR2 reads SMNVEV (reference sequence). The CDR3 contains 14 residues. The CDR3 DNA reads TGTGCCAGCAGTGCAACAGGGTACTTCGACGAGCAGTACTTC. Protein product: CASSATGYFDEQYF.

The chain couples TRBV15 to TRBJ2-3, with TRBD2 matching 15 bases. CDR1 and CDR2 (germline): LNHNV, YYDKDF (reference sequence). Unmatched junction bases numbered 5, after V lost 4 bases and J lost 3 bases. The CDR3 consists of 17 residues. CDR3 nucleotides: TGTGCCACCAGCATCGGGACTAGCGGGGGGAATACAGATACGCAGTATTTT. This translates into CATSIGTSGGNTDTQYF.

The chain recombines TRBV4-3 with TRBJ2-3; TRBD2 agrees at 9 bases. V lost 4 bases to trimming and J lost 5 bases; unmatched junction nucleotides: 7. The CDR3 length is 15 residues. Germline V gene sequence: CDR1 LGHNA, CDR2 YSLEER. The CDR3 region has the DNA TGCGCCAGCAGCCTCGAGCGGGGGGCTAAAGATACGCAGTATTTT. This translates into CASSLERGAKDTQYF.

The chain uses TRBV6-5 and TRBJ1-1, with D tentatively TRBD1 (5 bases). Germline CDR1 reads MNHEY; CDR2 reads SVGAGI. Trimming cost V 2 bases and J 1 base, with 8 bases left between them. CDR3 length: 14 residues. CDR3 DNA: TGTGCCAGCAGTTACGGGGCTGCGAACACTGAAGCTTTCTTT. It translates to CASSYGAANTEAFF.

The CDR3 DNA is TGTGCCAGTAGTTTACAGGGACGCTATGGCTACACCTTC. This encodes CASSLQGRYGYTF. This sequence joins TRBV19 and TRBJ1-2, with D possibly TRBD1 on 6 matching bases. The V end was cut by 5 bases, the J end by 4 bases, with 11 bases between. The CDR3 runs 13 residues. CDR1 and CDR2 (germline): LNHDA, SQIVND (reference sequence).

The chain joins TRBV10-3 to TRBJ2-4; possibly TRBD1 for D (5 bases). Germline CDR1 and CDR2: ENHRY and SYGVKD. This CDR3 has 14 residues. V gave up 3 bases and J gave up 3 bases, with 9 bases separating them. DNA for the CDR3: TGTGCCATCAGTGATGACAGAAACAAAAACATTCAGTACTTC. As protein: CAISDDRNKNIQYF.

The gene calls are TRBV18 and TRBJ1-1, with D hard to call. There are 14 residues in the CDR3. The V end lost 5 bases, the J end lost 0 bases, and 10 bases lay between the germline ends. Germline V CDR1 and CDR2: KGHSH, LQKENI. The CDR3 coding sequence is TGTGCCAGCTCAGCACAACAACTGAACACTGAAGCTTTCTTT. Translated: CASSAQQLNTEAFF.

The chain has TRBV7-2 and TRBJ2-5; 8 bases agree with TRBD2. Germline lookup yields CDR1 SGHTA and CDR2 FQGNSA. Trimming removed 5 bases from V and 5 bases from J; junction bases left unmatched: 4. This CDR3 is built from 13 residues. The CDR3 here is CASSPGGRETQYF. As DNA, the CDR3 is TGTGCCAGCAGCCCGGGGGGGCGGGAGACCCAGTACTTC.